The 24 T cell receptor beta chains below come from one sample, sequenced in a study of beta chain features in type 1 diabetes. Notes on the study in general: People with Type 1 diabetes carried modestly yet significantly shorter TCRB CDR3s in all four CD4+ subsets.

Antigens for these TCRs are unknown. Expressed TCRB transcripts were sequenced because the entire RNA isolate underwent reverse transcription. Using immunoSEQ multiplex PCR, the repertoire was profiled, and TCRdb retains in-frame clones only, with some absent. Counted here are roughly 160,000 clones, 7% to 9% occurring once; the ten biggest clones make up roughly 0.5%. Sequencing was done on a sample of central memory CD4+ T cells from blood. The receptors come from a man aged 18 to 29 with type 1 diabetes.

The chain carries TRBV29-1 and TRBJ2-1; 8 bases are shared with TRBD2. This CDR3 region has 18 residues. Trimming removed 4 bases from V and 1 base from J; junction bases left unmatched: 15. CDR1 and CDR2 from the germline V gene are SQVTM and ANQGSEA. The CDR3 region is CSVVGQGSGGRSYNEQFF. The DNA for the CDR3 is TGCAGCGTTGTGGGGCAGGGGAGTGGCGGGAGGTCCTACAATGAGCAGTTCTTC.

V usage is TRBV10-3 and J usage is TRBJ2-1; TRBD1 is a possible D gene (5 bases). Trimming removed 6 bases at V and 9 bases at J, with 15 bases between. CDR3 length equals 13 residues. Germline CDR1 and CDR2: ENHRY and SYGVKD. DNA of the CDR3: TGTGCCATCAGACAGGAGAGATCAGGTGAGCAGTTCTTC. Its protein is CAIRQERSGEQFF.

A note on this clone: Other DNA sequences in the sample encode the same CDR3. The chain uses TRBV6-5 and TRBJ2-7; D perhaps matches TRBD2 (6 bases). The germline V gene encodes CDR1 MNHEY and CDR2 SVGAGI. V was shortened by 6 bases and J by 0 bases, with 9 bases between the two germline ends. This CDR3 spans 13 amino acids. The CDR3 DNA reads as TGTGCCAGCAGGAGGGACTCCTCCTACGAGCAGTACTTC. Its protein product is CASRRDSSYEQYF.

CDR3 amino acids: CASSLQEGGYEQYF. For the CDR3, the DNA is TGTGCCAGCAGCCTCCAGGAGGGAGGTTACGAGCAGTACTTC. V is TRBV7-2 and J is TRBJ2-7; D perhaps matches TRBD2 (6 bases). Germline V gives CDR1 SGHTA, CDR2 FQGNSA. Trimming stripped 5 bases from V and 4 bases from J, with 15 bases between. The CDR3 is 14 residues long.

This clone was picked up a small number of times. The chain uses TRBV21-1 and TRBJ1-5; the table assigns TRBD1, which was not confirmed against the DNA. TRBV21-1 is designated a pseudogene. CDR3 length equals 16 residues. CDR3 region: CASSKQSGQVVQPQHF. In nucleotides, the CDR3 is TGTGCCAGCAGCAAACAGTCAGGGCAGGTGGTTCAGCCCCAGCATTTT.

This clone came up a few times. The rearrangement links TRBV19 to TRBJ1-2; TRBD1 aligns across 10 bases. Trimming took 6 bases from V and 5 from J; bases not matched to a gene: 12. This CDR3 has 16 amino acids. Germline loops: CDR1 LNHDA, CDR2 SQIVND (reference sequence). CDR3 in amino acids: CASSPPYGTGEYGYTF. The CDR3 DNA sequence: TGTGCCAGTAGCCCACCCTATGGGACAGGGGAATATGGCTACACCTTC.

The V and J genes are TRBV2 and TRBJ2-2; 8 bases align to TRBD1. CDR1 is SNHLY, CDR2 FYNNEI, per germline. With V trimmed by 4 bases and J by 6 bases, 10 bases remained unmatched. CDR3 size: 16 residues. CDR3 in DNA: TGTGCCAGCAGTGCAAATATAATACAGGGGGCCGGGGAGCTGTTTTTT. It yields the protein CASSANIIQGAGELFF.

This clone was seen more than once but under ten times. This chain connects TRBV28 to TRBJ2-7, with 7 bases fitting TRBD2. V shed 9 bases and J 6 bases; nucleotides not matched to a gene: 11. Looked up from germline, CDR1 is MDHEN and CDR2 is SYDVKM. CDR3 length: 13 residues. This CDR3 is CASFGDGRSEQYF. Here the CDR3 DNA reads TGTGCCAGTTTCGGGGACGGGAGGAGCGAGCAGTACTTC. Filled out from reference TRBV28 and TRBJ2-7, the complete variable domain reads DVKVTQSSRYLVKRTGEKVFLECVQDMDHENMFWYRQDPGLGLRLIYFSYDVKMKEKGDIPEGYSVSREKKERFSLILESASTNQTSMYLCASFGDGRSEQYFGPGTRLTVT.

This clone turned up a few times. The V gene is TRBV2, the J gene TRBJ1-2; D remains ambiguous. Germline assignment: CDR1 SNHLY and CDR2 FYNNEI. V was shortened by 3 bases and J by 0 bases, with 8 bases between the two germline ends. CDR3 length: 14 amino acids. The CDR3 nucleotides are TGTGCCAGCAGTGATGGCGGATCTAACTATGGCTACACCTTC. Protein: CASSDGGSNYGYTF.

The chain recombines TRBV2 with TRBJ2-7; 7 bases agree with TRBD1. The CDR3 sequence is 13 residues long. The ends lost 6 bases at V and 5 bases at J; junction bases unmatched: 7. CDR1 and CDR2 (germline): SNHLY, FYNNEI. The CDR3 is CASRGQVGNEQYF. For the CDR3, the DNA is TGTGCCAGCAGAGGACAGGTTGGGAACGAGCAGTACTTC.

The sample holds a few counts of this clone. The gene calls are TRBV27 and TRBJ1-2; 9 bases map to TRBD1. CDR3 size: 16 residues. The junction had 9 bases not matched to a gene; V was cut back by 3 bases and J by 4 bases. The germline gives CDR1 MNHEY, CDR2 SMNVEV (reference sequence). The CDR3 loop reads CASSFFGTGISYGYTF. DNA for the CDR3: TGTGCCAGCAGTTTCTTTGGGACAGGGATTAGCTATGGCTACACCTTC.

This clone occurred many times. The chain joins TRBV29-1 to TRBJ2-1; weak D call: TRBD1 (6 bases). V was clipped by 7 bases and J by 8 bases, with 18 bases between them. The CDR3 consists of 13 residues. Germline-derived CDR1 and CDR2 are SQVTM and ANQGSEA. The CDR3, as DNA: TGCAGCGCCGACAGGCTAGCTCTGGATGAGCAGTTCTTC. Translated: CSADRLALDEQFF.

This clone appeared a few times. The chain has TRBV29-1 and TRBJ2-1; D uncertain. Germline values: CDR1 SQVTM, CDR2 ANQGSEA. Trimming took off 4 bases at V and 5 bases at J, with 3 bases between the two ends. This CDR3 is 10 amino acids long. The CDR3 is CSVGDNEQFF. The CDR3 DNA reads as TGCAGCGTTGGAGACAATGAGCAGTTCTTC.

CDR3 coding DNA: TGTGCCAGCTCACCATTGTCGGGAAGGGGGAACATTCAGTACTTC. Translated: CASSPLSGRGNIQYF. V and J are TRBV18 and TRBJ2-4; a weak D match, TRBD1 (6 bases). This CDR3 is 15 amino acids long. Trimming removed 2 bases at V and 7 bases at J, with 15 bases between. Per germline, CDR1 KGHSH and CDR2 LQKENI.

This clone has a count of ten or more. Other DNA sequences in this specimen translate into the identical CDR3. The chain couples TRBV28 to TRBJ2-3; 7 bases align to TRBD1. The length of the CDR3 is 14 residues. V shed 2 bases and J 4 bases; nucleotides not matched to a gene: 3. Looked up from germline, CDR1 is MDHEN and CDR2 is SYDVKM. The DNA of the CDR3 is TGTGCCAGCAGTTTACAGGGGGTCTCAGATACGCAGTATTTT. It is translated as CASSLQGVSDTQYF.

There are a few counts of this clone. The chain uses TRBV5-1 and TRBJ2-5; no definite D call. CDR1 SGHRS and CDR2 YFSETQ come from the germline V gene. The CDR3 spans 14 residues. The ends were cut back, 1 base at V and 2 bases at J, with 9 bases in the middle. The CDR3, as DNA: TGCGCCAGCAGCTTGACACAACCACAAGAGACCCAGTACTTC. The encoded protein is CASSLTQPQETQYF.

This clone appeared a few times. The V call is TRBV15, the J call TRBJ2-7, with D tentatively TRBD1 (6 bases). CDR3 size: 14 residues. Germline V gene data show CDR1 as LNHNV and CDR2 as YYDKDF (reference sequence). Trimming pared 1 base from V and 5 bases from J, leaving 12 bases between. CDR3 sequence: CATSRAPGDHEQYF. In DNA form, the CDR3 reads TGTGCCACCAGCAGAGCCCCAGGGGACCACGAGCAGTACTTC.

The chain combines TRBV5-1 with TRBJ1-2, with 8 bases matching TRBD1. V gave up 0 bases and J gave up 3 bases; unmatched junction bases: 4. Per germline, CDR1 SGHRS and CDR2 YFSETQ. CDR3 length: 15 residues. CDR3 bases: TGCGCCAGCAGCTTGGGCCAGACAGGGGACTATGGCTACACCTTC. It encodes CASSLGQTGDYGYTF.

This clone was observed a few times. This chain links TRBV4-2 with TRBJ2-3; 12 nucleotides agree with TRBD2. Germline trimming cut 1 base from V and 1 base from J; bases unmatched to any gene: 6. The germline V gene has CDR1 LGHNA and CDR2 YNFKEQ. The CDR3 totals 18 residues. The CDR3 protein is CASSQGASGRAGTDTQYF. In nucleotides, the CDR3 is TGTGCCAGCAGCCAAGGGGCTAGCGGGAGGGCCGGCACAGATACGCAGTATTTT.

This clone was detected only a few times. CDR3 in DNA: TGTGCCAGCTCACAAAACAGGGATGAAAAACTGTTTTTT. Amino acids: CASSQNRDEKLFF. This chain connects TRBV18 to TRBJ1-4; a weak D match, TRBD1 (6 bases). Trimming left V 4 bases short and J 6 bases short, with 9 bases between. Germline CDR1 KGHSH, CDR2 LQKENI. This CDR3 has 13 amino acids.

The chain links TRBV6-6 to TRBJ1-2, with 8 bases aligning to TRBD1. V lost 6 bases to trimming and J lost 8 bases; unmatched junction nucleotides: 11. Per germline, CDR1 MNHNY and CDR2 SVGAGI (reference sequence). The CDR3 contains 14 residues. Here the CDR3 DNA reads TGTGCCAGCAGCAGGGGACAGGACAGAGGCGGCTACACCTTC. As protein: CASSRGQDRGGYTF.

The table lists this clone with a few counts. The chain carries TRBV29-1 and TRBJ1-5, with 8 bases aligning to TRBD1. Germline trimming cut 4 bases from V and 4 bases from J; bases unmatched to any gene: 12. The V gene's germline CDR1 is SQVTM and CDR2 ANQGSEA. The CDR3 length is 16 residues. CDR3 DNA sequence: TGCAGCGTTGGGATGGTAGGACAGGGCGTAAATCAGCCCCAGCATTTT. Protein product: CSVGMVGQGVNQPQHF.

There are a few counts of this clone. The gene calls are TRBV6-1 and TRBJ2-5; maybe TRBD2 (6 bases). In germline, CDR1 is MNHNS, CDR2 SASEGT. This CDR3 has 14 amino acids. V shed 7 bases and J shed 2 bases, with 14 bases lying between them. This CDR3 is CASTEGTLQETQYF. CDR3 nucleotide sequence: TGTGCCAGCACCGAAGGGACTTTGCAAGAGACCCAGTACTTC.

The CDR3 spells CASSWTGITEAFF. DNA for the CDR3: TGTGCCAGCAGCTGGACAGGAATCACTGAAGCTTTCTTT. J is TRBJ1-1 and V is TRBV11-1, with TRBD1 matching over 7 bases. CDR3 length equals 13 residues. Germline V CDR1 and CDR2: SGHAT, FQDESV (reference sequence). V lost 4 bases and J lost 4; bases outside the gene matches: 3.